A single T cell receptor beta chain is shown here with its context. These data originate in a study of blood T cell repertoires in COVID-19. About the study: COVID-19 samples, acute and convalescent, were from the United States, Italy and Spain. T cells, B-cell-depleted T cells, or PBMCs supplied cDNA or gDNA.

Sequencing used immunoSEQ multiplex PCR; TCRdb keeps in-frame clones, though not all of them. The sample has about 240,000 clones, 87% seen once; the top ten hold roughly 7.8%. Germline V gene lookup returns CDR1 SGHRS and CDR2 YFSETQ. V lost 1 base to trimming and J lost 2 bases; unmatched junction nucleotides: 4. The CDR3 loop spans 16 amino acids. Sequences were obtained from peripheral blood. The TCR was taken from a man aged 60-69 years who had recovered from COVID-19. J is TRBJ2-5 and V is TRBV5-1, with TRBD2 matching 11 bases. The CDR3 here is CASSLLPSGGQETQYF. In nucleotides, the CDR3 is TGCGCCAGCAGCTTGTTGCCTAGCGGGGGGCAAGAGACCCAGTACTTC.